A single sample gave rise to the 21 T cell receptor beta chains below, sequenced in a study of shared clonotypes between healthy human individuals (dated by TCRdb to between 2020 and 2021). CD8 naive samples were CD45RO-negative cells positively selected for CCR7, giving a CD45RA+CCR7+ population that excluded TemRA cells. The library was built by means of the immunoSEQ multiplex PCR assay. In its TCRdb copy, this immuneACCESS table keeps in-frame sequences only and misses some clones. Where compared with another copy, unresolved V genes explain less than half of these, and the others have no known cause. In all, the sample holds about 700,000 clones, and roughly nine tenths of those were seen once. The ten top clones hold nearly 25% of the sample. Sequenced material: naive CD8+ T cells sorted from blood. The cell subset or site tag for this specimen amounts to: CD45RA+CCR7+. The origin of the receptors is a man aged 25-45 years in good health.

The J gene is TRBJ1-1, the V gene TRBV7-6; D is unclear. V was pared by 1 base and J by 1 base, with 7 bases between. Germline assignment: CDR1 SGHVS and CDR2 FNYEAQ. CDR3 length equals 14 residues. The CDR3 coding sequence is TGTGCCAGCAGCTTAGGGGAGGGGAACACTGAAGCTTTCTTT. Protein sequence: CASSLGEGNTEAFF.

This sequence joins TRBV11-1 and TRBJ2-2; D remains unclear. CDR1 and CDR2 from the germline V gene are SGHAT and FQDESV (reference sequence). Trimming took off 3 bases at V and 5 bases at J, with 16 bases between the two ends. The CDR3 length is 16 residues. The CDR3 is CASSLIGRDLTGELFF. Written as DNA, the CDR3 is TGTGCCAGCAGCTTGATCGGCAGAGACCTGACCGGGGAGCTGTTTTTT.

The DNA for the CDR3 is TGTGCCAGCAGTGTAGATGGGACAGGCTCCTACGAGCAGTACTTC. It specifies CASSVDGTGSYEQYF. The chain carries TRBV6-4 and TRBJ2-7; 8 bases fit TRBD1. The V gene's germline CDR1 is MRHNA and CDR2 SNTAGT. This CDR3 is built from 15 residues. V shed 4 bases, J shed 0 bases, and the junction held 5 bases outside the gene matches.

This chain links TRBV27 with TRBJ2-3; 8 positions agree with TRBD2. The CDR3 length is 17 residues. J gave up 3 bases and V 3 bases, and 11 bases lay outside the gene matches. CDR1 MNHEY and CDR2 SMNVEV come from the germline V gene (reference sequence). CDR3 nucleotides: TGTGCCAGCAGTTTCCAGCGGGAGTTCCCGGGGACAGATACGCAGTATTTT. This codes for CASSFQREFPGTDTQYF.

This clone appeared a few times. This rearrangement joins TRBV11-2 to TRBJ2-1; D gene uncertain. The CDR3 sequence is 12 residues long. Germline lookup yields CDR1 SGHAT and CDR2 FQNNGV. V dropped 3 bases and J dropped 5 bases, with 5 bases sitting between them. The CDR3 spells CASSFTHNEQFF. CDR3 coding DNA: TGTGCCAGCAGCTTCACCCACAATGAGCAGTTCTTC.

This CDR3 reads CASSPHRTFNNEQFF. The CDR3 DNA follows: TGTGCCAGCAGCCCTCACCGGACATTCAACAATGAGCAGTTCTTC. The chain employs TRBV7-3 and TRBJ2-1, with D tentatively TRBD1 (5 bases). Germline V gene data show CDR1 as SGHTA and CDR2 as FQGTGA. Trimming removed 5 bases from V and 5 bases from J, with 16 bases in between. The CDR3 covers 15 residues.

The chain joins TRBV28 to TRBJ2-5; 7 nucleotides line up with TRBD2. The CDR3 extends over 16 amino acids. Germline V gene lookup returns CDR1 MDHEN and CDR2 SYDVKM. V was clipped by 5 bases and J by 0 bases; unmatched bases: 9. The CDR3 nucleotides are TGTGCCAGCAGTCAACCTCCGCGGGAGTACCAAGAGACCCAGTACTTC. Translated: CASSQPPREYQETQYF.

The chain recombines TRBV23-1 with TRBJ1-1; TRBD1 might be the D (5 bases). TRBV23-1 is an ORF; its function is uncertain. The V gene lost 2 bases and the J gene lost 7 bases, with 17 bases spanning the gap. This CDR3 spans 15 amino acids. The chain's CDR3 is CASSQRVKVGLEAFF. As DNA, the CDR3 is TGCGCCAGCAGTCAAAGAGTGAAGGTGGGGCTTGAAGCTTTCTTT.

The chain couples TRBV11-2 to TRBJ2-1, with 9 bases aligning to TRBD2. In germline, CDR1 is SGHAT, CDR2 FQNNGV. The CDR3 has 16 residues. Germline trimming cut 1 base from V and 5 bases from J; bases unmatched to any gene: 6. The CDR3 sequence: CASSLGRLAENNEQFF. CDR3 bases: TGTGCCAGCAGCTTAGGGCGACTAGCGGAGAACAATGAGCAGTTCTTC. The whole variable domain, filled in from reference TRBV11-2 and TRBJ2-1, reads EAGVAQSPRYKIIEKRQSVAFWCNPISGHATLYWYQQILGQGPKLLIQFQNNGVVDDSQLPKDRFSAERLKGVDSTLKIQPAKLEDSAVYLCASSLGRLAENNEQFFGPGTRLTVL.

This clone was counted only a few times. The CDR3 protein is CASMWTNTEAFF. CDR3 coding DNA: TGTGCCAGCATGTGGACAAACACTGAAGCTTTCTTT. This chain joins TRBV6-6 and TRBJ1-1; D is perhaps TRBD1 (5 bases). This CDR3 is built from 12 residues. V was pared by 7 bases and J by 2 bases, with 8 bases between. Germline V lookup: CDR1 MNHNY, CDR2 SVGAGI (reference sequence).

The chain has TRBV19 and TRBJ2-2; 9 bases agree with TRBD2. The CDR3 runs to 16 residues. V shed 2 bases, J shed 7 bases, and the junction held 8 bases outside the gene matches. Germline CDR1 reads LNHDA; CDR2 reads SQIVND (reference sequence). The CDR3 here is CASSIRSGRRDGELFF. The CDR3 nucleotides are TGTGCCAGTAGTATACGTAGCGGGAGAAGGGACGGGGAGCTGTTTTTT.

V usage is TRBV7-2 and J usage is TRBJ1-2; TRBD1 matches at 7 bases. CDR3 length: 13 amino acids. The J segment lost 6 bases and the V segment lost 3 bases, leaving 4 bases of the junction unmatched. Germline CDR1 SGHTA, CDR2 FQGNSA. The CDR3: CASSFRQGDGYTF. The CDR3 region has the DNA TGTGCCAGCAGCTTCCGACAGGGCGATGGCTACACCTTC.

For the CDR3, the DNA is TGTGCCAGCAGCTTGGCGAACGGGGGGAGCTCCTACAATGAGCAGTTCTTC. Encoded protein: CASSLANGGSSYNEQFF. The rearrangement links TRBV7-2 to TRBJ2-1; 7 bases align to TRBD2. This CDR3 is built from 17 residues. After removal of 3 bases from V and 0 bases from J, the junction contained 8 bases not matched to a gene. Germline V gene lookup returns CDR1 SGHTA and CDR2 FQGNSA.

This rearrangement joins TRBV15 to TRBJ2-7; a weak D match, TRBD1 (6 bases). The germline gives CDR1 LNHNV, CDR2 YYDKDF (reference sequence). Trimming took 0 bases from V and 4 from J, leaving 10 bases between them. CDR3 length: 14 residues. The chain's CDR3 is CATSRDRTVYEQYF. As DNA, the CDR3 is TGTGCCACCAGCAGAGATAGGACAGTATACGAGCAGTACTTC.

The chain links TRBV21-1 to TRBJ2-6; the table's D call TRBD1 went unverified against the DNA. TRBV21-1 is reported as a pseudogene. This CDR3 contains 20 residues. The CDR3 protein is CASSNAGNRPRISGANVLTF. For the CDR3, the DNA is TGTGCCAGCAGCAACGCAGGGAACAGGCCACGAATTTCTGGGGCCAACGTCCTGACTTTC.

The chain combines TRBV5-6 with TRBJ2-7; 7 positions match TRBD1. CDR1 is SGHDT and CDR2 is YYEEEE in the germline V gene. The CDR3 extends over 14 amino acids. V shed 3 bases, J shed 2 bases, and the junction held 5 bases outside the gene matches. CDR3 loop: CASSYGTATYEQYF. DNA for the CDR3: TGTGCCAGCAGCTACGGGACAGCCACCTACGAGCAGTACTTC.

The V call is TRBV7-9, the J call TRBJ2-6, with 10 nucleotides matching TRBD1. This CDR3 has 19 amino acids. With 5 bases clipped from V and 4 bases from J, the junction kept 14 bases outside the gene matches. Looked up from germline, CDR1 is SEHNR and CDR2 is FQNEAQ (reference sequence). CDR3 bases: TGTGCCAGCAGCATCTCTCGCCGGGACAGGGGTAGAGGGGCCAACGTCCTGACTTTC. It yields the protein CASSISRRDRGRGANVLTF.

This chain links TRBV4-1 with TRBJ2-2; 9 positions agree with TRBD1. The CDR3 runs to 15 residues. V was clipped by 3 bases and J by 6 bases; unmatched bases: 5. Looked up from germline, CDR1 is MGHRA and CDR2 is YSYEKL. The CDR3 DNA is TGCGCCAGCAGCCAGGGACAGGGCGTCGCCGGGGAGCTGTTTTTT. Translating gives CASSQGQGVAGELFF.

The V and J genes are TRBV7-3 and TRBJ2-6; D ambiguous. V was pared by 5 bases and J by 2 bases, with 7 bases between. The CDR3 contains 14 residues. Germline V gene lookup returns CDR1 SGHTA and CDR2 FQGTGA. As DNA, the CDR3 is TGTGCCAGCAGCCTACTCCCTGGGGCCAACGTCCTGACTTTC. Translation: CASSLLPGANVLTF.

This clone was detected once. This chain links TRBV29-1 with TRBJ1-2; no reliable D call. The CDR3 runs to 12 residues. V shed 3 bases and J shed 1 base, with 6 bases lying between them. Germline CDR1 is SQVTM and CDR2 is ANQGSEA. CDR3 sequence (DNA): TGCAGCGTTGAGGGGAATAACTATGGCTACACCTTC. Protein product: CSVEGNNYGYTF.

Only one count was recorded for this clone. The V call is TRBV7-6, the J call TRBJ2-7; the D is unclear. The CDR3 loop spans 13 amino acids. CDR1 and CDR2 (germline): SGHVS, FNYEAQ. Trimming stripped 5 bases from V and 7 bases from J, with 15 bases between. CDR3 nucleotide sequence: TGTGCCAGCAGCCTAGGCGGTTCCTGGGAGCAGTACTTC. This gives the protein CASSLGGSWEQYF.